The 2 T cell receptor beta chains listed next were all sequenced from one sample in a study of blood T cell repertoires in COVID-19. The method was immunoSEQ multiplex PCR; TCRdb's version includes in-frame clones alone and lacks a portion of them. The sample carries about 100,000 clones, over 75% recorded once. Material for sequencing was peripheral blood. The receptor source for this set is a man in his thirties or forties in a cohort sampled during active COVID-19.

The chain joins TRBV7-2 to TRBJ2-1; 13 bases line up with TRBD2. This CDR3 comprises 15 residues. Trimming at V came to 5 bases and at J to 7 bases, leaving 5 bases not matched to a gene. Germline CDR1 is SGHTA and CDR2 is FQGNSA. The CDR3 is CASSQGLAGENEQFF. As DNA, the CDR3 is TGTGCCAGCAGCCAAGGACTAGCGGGGGAAAATGAGCAGTTCTTC.

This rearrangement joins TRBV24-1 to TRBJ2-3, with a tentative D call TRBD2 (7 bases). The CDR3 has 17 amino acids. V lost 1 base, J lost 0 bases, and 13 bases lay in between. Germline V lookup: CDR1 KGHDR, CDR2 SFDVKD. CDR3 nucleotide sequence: TGTGCCACCAGTGATTTAGGGGGACTACATAGCACAGATACGCAGTATTTT. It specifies CATSDLGGLHSTDTQYF.